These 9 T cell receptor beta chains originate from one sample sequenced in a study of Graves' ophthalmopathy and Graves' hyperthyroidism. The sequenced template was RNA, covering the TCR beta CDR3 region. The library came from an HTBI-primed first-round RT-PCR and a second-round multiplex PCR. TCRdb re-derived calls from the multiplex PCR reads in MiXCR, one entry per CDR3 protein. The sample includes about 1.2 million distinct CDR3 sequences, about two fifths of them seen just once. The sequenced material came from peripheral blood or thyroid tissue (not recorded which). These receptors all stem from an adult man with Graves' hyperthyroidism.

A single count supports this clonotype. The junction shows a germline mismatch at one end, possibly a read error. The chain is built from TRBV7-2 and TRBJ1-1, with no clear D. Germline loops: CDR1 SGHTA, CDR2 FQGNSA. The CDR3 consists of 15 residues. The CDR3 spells CASSQDRVGRQRAFF. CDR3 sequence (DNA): TGCGCCAGCAGCCAAGATCGGGTGGGCAGGCAGAGGGCTTTCTTT.

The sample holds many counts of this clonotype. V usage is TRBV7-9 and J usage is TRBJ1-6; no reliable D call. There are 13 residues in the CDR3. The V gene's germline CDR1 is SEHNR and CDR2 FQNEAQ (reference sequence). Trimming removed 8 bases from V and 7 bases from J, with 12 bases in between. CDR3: CASGSTWNSPLHF. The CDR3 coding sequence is TGTGCCAGCGGTTCGACTTGGAATTCACCCCTCCACTTT.

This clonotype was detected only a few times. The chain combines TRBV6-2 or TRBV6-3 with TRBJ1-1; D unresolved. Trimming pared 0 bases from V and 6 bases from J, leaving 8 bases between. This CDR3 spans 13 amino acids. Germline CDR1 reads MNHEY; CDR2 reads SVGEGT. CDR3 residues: CASSYSRVAEAFF. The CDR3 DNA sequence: TGTGCCAGCAGTTACTCGCGAGTTGCTGAAGCTTTCTTT.

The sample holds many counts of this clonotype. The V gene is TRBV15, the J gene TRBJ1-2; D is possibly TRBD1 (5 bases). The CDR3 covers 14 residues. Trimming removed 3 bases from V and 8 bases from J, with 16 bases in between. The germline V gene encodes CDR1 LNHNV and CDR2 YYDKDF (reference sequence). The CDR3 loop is CATSRTRDLGGYTF. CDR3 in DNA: TGTGCCACCAGCAGGACCCGGGACCTAGGCGGCTACACCTTC.

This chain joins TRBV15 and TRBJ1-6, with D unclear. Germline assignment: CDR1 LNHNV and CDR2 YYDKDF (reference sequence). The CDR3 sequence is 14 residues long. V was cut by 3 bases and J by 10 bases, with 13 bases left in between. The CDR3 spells CATSSLGGISPLHF. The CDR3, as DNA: TGTGCCACCAGCAGCTTGGGCGGAATATCACCCCTCCACTTT.

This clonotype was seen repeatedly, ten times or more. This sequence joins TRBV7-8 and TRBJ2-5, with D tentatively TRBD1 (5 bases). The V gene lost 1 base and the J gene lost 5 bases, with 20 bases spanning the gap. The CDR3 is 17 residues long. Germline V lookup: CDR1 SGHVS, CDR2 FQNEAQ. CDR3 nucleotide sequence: TGTGCCAGCAGCTTAGATGGGGCAACAAGTTTAGGGGAGACCCAGTACTTC. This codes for CASSLDGATSLGETQYF.

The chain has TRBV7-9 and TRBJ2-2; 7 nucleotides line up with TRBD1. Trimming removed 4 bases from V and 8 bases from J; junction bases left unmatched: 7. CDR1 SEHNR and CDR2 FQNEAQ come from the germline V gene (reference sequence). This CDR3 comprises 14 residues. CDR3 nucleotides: TGTGCCAGCAGCTCCTCCATGGGACAGGGGGAGCTGTTTTTT. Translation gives CASSSSMGQGELFF. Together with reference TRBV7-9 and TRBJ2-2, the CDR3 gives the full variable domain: DTGVSQNPRHKITKRGQNVTFRCDPISEHNRLYWYRQTLGQGPEFLTYFQNEAQLEKSRLLSDRFSAERPKGSFSTLEIQRTEQGDSAMYLCASSSSMGQGELFFGEGSRLTVL.

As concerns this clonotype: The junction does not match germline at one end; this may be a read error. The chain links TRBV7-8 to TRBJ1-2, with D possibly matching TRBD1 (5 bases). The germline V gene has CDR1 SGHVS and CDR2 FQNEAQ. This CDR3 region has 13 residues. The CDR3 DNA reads TGCGCCAGCAGCCAAGCCCAGGGCTATGGCTACACCTTC. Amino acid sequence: CASSQAQGYGYTF.

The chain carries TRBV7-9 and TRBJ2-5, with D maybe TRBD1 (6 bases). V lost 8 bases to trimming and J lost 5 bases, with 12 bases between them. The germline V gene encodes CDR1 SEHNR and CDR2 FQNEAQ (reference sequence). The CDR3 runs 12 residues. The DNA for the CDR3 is TGTGCCAGCTTAGTGCAGGGGGAGACCCAGTACTTC. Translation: CASLVQGETQYF.